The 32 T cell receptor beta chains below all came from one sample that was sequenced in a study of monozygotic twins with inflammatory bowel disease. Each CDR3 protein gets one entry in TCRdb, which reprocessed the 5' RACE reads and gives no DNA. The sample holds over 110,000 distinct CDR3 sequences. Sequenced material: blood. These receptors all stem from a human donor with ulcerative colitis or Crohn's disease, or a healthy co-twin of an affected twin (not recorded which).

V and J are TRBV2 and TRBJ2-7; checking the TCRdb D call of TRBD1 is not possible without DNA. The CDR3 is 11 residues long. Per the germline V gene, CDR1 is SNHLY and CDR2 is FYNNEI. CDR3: CASSGVTGWYF.

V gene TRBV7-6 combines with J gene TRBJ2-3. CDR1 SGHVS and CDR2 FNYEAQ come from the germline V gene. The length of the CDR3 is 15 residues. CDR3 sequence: CASSSDRLATDTQYF.

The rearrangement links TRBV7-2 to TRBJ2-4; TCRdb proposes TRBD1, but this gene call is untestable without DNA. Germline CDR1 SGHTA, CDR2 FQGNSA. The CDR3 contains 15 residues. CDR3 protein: CASSLDRGKYKPQYF.

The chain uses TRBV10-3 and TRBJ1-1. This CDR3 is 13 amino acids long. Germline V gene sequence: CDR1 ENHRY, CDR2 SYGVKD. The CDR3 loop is CAISPPERQKAFF.

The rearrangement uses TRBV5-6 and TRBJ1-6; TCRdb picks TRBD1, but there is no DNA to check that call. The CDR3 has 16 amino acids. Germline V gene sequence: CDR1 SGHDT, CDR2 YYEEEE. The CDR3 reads CASSLVPGARNSPLHF.

CDR3 region: CASSYSTGRLAFF. The gene calls are TRBV12-3 or TRBV12-4 and TRBJ1-1; TCRdb picks TRBD1, but there is no DNA to check that call. The CDR3 consists of 13 residues.

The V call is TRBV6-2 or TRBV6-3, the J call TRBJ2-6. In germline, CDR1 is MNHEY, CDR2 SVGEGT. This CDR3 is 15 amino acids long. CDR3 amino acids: CASSYSGAGANVLTF.

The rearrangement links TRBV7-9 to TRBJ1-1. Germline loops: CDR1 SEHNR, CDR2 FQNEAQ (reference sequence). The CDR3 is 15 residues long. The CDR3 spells CASSLVAGQNTEAFF.

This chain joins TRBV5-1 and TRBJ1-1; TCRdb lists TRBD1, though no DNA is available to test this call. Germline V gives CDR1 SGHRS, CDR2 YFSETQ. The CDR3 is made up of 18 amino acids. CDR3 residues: CASSPRGERAGLNTEAFF.

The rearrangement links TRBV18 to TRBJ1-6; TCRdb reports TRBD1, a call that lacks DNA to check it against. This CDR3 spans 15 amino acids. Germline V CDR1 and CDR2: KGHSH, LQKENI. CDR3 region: CASSPSGNYNSPLHF.

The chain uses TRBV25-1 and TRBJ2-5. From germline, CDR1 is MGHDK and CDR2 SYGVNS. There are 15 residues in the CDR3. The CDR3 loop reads CASSEWLLDGETQYF.

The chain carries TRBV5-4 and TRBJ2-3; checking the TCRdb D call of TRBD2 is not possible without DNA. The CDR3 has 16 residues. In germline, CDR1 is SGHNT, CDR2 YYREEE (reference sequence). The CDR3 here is CASSSMTSGGRDTQYF.

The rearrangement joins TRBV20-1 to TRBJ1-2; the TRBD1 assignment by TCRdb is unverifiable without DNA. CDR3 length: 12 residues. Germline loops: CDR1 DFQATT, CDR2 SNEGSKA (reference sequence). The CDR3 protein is CSANRDIYGYTF.

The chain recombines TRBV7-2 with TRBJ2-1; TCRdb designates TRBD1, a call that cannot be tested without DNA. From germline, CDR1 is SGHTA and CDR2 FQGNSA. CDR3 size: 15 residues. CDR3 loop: CASSLGGVSYNEQFF.

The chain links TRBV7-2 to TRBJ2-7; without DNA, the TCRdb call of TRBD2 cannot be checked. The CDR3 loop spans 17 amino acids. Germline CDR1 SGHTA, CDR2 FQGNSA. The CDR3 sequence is CASSLWGRGGQQSEQYF.

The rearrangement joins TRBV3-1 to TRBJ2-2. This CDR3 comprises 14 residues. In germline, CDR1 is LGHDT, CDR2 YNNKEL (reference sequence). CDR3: CASSQEGTTGELFF.

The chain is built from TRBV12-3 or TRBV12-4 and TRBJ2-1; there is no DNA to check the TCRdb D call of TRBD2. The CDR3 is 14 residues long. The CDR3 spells CASTQGTSGVKQFF.

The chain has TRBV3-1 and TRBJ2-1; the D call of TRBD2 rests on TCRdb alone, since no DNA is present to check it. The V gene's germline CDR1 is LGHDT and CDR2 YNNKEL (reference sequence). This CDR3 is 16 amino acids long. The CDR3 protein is CASSRVWGGTFNEQFF.

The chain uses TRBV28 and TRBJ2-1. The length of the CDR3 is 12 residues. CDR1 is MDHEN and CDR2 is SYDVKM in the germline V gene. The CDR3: CASSPRFLEQFF.

The CDR3: CASSVSSGANVLTF. This chain connects TRBV7-9 to TRBJ2-6. The CDR3 loop spans 14 amino acids. Germline CDR1 is SEHNR and CDR2 is FQNEAQ (reference sequence).

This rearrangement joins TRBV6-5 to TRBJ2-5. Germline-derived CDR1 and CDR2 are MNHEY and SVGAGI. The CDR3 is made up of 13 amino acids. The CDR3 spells CASSFLTLETQYF.

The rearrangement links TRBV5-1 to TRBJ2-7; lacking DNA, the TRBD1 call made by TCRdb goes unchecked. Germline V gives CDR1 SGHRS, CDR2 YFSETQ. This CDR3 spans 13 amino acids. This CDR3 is CASSFGTGGEQYF.

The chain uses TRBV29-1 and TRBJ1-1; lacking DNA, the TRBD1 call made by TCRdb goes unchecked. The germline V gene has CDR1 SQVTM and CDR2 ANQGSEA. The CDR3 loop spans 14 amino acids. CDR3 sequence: CSVAAGRSNTEAFF.

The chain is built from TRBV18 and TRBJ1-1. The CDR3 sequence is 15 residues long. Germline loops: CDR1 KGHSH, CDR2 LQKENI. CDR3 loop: CASSPIRASDTEAFF.

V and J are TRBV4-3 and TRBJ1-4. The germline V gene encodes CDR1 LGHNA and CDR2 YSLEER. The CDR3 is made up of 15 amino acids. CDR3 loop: CASSRITATNEKLFF.

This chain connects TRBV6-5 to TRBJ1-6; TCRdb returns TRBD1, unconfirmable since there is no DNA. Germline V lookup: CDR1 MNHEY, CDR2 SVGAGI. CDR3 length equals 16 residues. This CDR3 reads CASSSVGRGVGSPLHF.

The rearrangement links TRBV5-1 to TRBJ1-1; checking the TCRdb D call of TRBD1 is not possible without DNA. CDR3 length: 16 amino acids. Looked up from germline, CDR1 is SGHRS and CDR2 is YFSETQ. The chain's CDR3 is CASSSGTGGSYTEAFF.

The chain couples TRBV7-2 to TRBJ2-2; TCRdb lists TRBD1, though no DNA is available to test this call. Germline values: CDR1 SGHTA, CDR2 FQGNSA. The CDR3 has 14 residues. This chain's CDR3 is CASSLGRTTGELFF.

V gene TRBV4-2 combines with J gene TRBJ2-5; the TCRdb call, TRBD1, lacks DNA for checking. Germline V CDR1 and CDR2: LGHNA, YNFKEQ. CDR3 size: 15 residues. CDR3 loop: CASSQAGVNEETQYF.

The CDR3 spells CASSLVTAKNIQYF. V and J are TRBV7-9 and TRBJ2-4. CDR1 and CDR2 from the germline V gene are SEHNR and FQNEAQ (reference sequence). The CDR3 is made up of 14 amino acids. The entire variable domain, with the rest obtained from reference TRBV7-9 and TRBJ2-4, is as follows: DTGVSQNPRHKITKRGQNVTFRCDPISEHNRLYWYRQTLGQGPEFLTYFQNEAQLEKSRLLSDRFSAERPKGSFSTLEIQRTEQGDSAMYLCASSLVTAKNIQYFGAGTRLSVL.

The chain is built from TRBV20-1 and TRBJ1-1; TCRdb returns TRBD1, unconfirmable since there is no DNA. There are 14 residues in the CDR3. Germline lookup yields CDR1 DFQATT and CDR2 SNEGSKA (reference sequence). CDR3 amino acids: CSAREDRGQTEAFF.

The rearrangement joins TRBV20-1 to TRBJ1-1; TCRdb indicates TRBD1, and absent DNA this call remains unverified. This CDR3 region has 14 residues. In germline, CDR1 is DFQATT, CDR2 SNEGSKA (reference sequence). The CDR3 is CSALGQGANTEAFF.